This T cell receptor beta chain was identified in a study of monozygotic twins with inflammatory bowel disease. Germline CDR1 is DFQATT and CDR2 is SNEGSKA (reference sequence). The CDR3 spans 14 residues. Using the 5' RACE reads, TCRdb records one entry per CDR3 protein without DNA. This sample's table reports approximately 150,000 distinct CDR3 sequences. The V gene is TRBV20-1, the J gene TRBJ2-7; the TRBD1 assignment by TCRdb is unverifiable without DNA. Sequences were obtained from blood. The receptor was derived from a human donor with ulcerative colitis or Crohn's disease, or a healthy co-twin of an affected twin (not recorded which). CDR3 residues: CSAREDRDFYEQYF.